The following is a TCR beta chain sequence with its context. The data derive from a study of long-term antiretroviral therapy in people with HIV. They ran version v3.0 of the immunoSEQ assay at survey level. Sequencing used immunoSEQ multiplex PCR; TCRdb keeps in-frame clones, though not all of them. The table has about 28,000 clones, about 80% seen once. V lost 1 base, J lost 7 bases, and 5 bases stayed unmatched. Germline V gives CDR1 MGHRA, CDR2 YSYEKL. This CDR3 has 16 amino acids. The input for sequencing was unsorted PBMCs, taken 0.3 years after starting antiretroviral therapy. The receptor comes from a man aged 40-50 years with HIV. The chain employs TRBV4-1 and TRBJ1-4; 11 nucleotides agree with TRBD1. CDR3 nucleotide sequence: TGCGCCAGCAGCCAAGGGGGGACAGGGGGAAGTGAAAAACTGTTTTTT. Its translation: CASSQGGTGGSEKLFF.